These 17 T cell receptor beta chains came from one sample sequenced in a study of response to subunit inactivated influenza vaccine. TCRdb passed the RT-PCR reads through MiXCR, listing each CDR3 protein once. Seen here are a few hundred thousand distinct CDR3 sequences, about 11% observed once, and the top ten hold 11%. Separately, the same data were catalogued under a study of T cells expressing NK-cell markers. In that study: With UMIs, 5'RACE template switching was used to make TCR beta cDNA.

The specimen comprised PBMCs from blood, sampled on the day of vaccination. These receptors all stem from a man aged 50-59 years who received an inactivated influenza vaccine.

The rearrangement uses TRBV20-1 and TRBJ2-1; no definite D call. The CDR3 loop spans 12 amino acids. CDR1 and CDR2 (germline): DFQATT, SNEGSKA (reference sequence). V was clipped by 4 bases and J by 6 bases, with 10 bases between them. DNA for the CDR3: TGCAGTGCTAATTTACAGATCAATGAGCAGTTCTTC. This codes for CSANLQINEQFF.

This clonotype was seen only a few times. This chain links TRBV4-1 with TRBJ2-7; 7 bases line up with TRBD2. In germline, CDR1 is MGHRA, CDR2 YSYEKL. CDR3 length: 14 residues. J was trimmed by 3 bases and V by 1 base; bases with no gene match: 3. The CDR3 here is CASSQGGGDYEQYF. Here the CDR3 DNA reads TGCGCCAGCAGCCAAGGGGGGGGAGACTACGAGCAGTACTTC.

This clonotype was seen at least ten times. The chain recombines TRBV5-1 with TRBJ1-4, with D perhaps TRBD1 (5 bases). In germline, CDR1 is SGHRS, CDR2 YFSETQ. CDR3 length: 15 amino acids. The V gene lost 2 bases and the J gene lost 0 bases, with 8 bases spanning the gap. CDR3: CASSFLGATNEKLFF. CDR3 nucleotides: TGCGCCAGCAGCTTTCTGGGGGCAACTAATGAAAAACTGTTTTTT.

This clonotype was picked up many times. V gene TRBV10-3 combines with J gene TRBJ2-7; D gene uncertain. V was trimmed by 3 bases and J by 1 base, leaving 4 bases between them. This CDR3 contains 12 residues. CDR1 ENHRY and CDR2 SYGVKD come from the germline V gene. The CDR3 sequence: CAISDRSYEQYF. The CDR3 coding sequence is TGTGCCATCAGTGACAGGTCCTACGAGCAGTACTTC.

J is TRBJ2-2 and V is TRBV15; D is undetermined. The CDR3 is 15 amino acids. Trimming pared 6 bases from V and 3 bases from J, leaving 14 bases between. The germline gives CDR1 LNHNV, CDR2 YYDKDF (reference sequence). CDR3 nucleotide sequence: TGTGCCACCAGGAAGGGAACGGGTGACACCGGGGAGCTGTTTTTT. It translates to CATRKGTGDTGELFF. Variable domain in full (rest from reference TRBV15 and TRBJ2-2): DAMVIQNPRYQVTQFGKPVTLSCSQTLNHNVMYWYQQKSSQAPKLLFHYYDKDFNNEADTPDNFQSRRPNTSFCFLDIRSPGLGDTAMYLCATRKGTGDTGELFFGEGSRLTVL.

This clonotype was seen more than once but under ten times. CDR3 sequence: CASSLAQGVETQYF. CDR3 DNA sequence: TGCGCCAGCAGCTTGGCACAGGGTGTAGAGACCCAGTACTTC. The rearrangement links TRBV5-1 to TRBJ2-5; weak D call: TRBD1 (6 bases). This CDR3 comprises 14 residues. Germline V CDR1 and CDR2: SGHRS, YFSETQ. Trimming pared 0 bases from V and 4 bases from J, leaving 10 bases between.

Of note for this clonotype: This may be a read error, as it is one base from a much larger clone. The chain has TRBV29-1 and TRBJ1-5, with D tentatively TRBD1 (5 bases). The CDR3 is 12 amino acids. Germline V gene data show CDR1 as SQVTM and CDR2 as ANQGSEA. CDR3 coding DNA: TGCAGCGTAGGAGACGGTGAGGGGCCCCAGCCTTTT. Translated: CSVGDGEGPQPF.

This clonotype was detected a few times. V and J are TRBV12-3 or TRBV12-4 and TRBJ2-1, with D perhaps TRBD2 (5 bases). CDR3 size: 11 residues. Trimming left V 5 bases short and J 12 bases short, with 11 bases between. Written as DNA, the CDR3 is TGTGCCAGCAGTGTAGACTATGCGCAGTTCTTC. Protein sequence: CASSVDYAQFF.

In this sample, this clonotype turned up a few times. The V gene is TRBV12-3 or TRBV12-4, the J gene TRBJ2-1; 8 bases match TRBD2. CDR3 length: 15 amino acids. V shed 7 bases and J 3 bases; nucleotides not matched to a gene: 8. The CDR3 sequence: CASKVREGGYNEQFF. Here the CDR3 DNA reads TGTGCCAGCAAAGTACGGGAGGGTGGCTACAATGAGCAGTTCTTC.

The V gene is TRBV27, the J gene TRBJ2-1; 12 nucleotides agree with TRBD2. Germline V CDR1 and CDR2: MNHEY, SMNVEV (reference sequence). With 8 bases clipped from V and 5 bases from J, the junction kept 10 bases outside the gene matches. This CDR3 is built from 16 residues. CDR3 nucleotides: TGTGCCAGCCGGGGACTAGCGGGTGAATCCCACAATGAGCAGTTCTTC. Translated, it gives CASRGLAGESHNEQFF.

This clonotype was seen only a few times. The V call is TRBV28, the J call TRBJ2-2; 7 positions agree with TRBD1. This CDR3 has 17 residues. The V gene end was trimmed by 6 bases and the J gene end by 2 bases; junction bases not matched to a gene: 12. The germline V gene has CDR1 MDHEN and CDR2 SYDVKM. The CDR3 protein is CASSLTGLGTNTGELFF. The CDR3 nucleotides read TGTGCCAGCAGCCTGACAGGGTTAGGGACAAACACCGGGGAGCTGTTTTTT.

This clonotype has more than one count but fewer than ten. The V gene is TRBV9, the J gene TRBJ2-5; D might be TRBD2 (5 bases). The CDR3 has 16 amino acids. Germline CDR1 reads SGDLS; CDR2 reads YYNGEE. Trimming removed 3 bases from V and 5 bases from J, with 20 bases in between. The CDR3 is CASSGRRGKGVETQYF. The CDR3 DNA reads TGTGCCAGCAGCGGAAGGAGAGGAAAGGGAGTCGAGACCCAGTACTTC.

This clonotype has more than one count but fewer than ten. This sequence joins TRBV29-1 and TRBJ2-5; no firm D call. The CDR3 spans 12 residues. Germline CDR1 SQVTM, CDR2 ANQGSEA. The V end was cut by 3 bases, the J end by 0 bases, with 5 bases between. The CDR3 here is CSVDPYQETQYF. CDR3 coding DNA: TGCAGCGTTGATCCTTACCAAGAGACCCAGTACTTC.

V gene TRBV20-1 combines with J gene TRBJ2-7; 10 bases agree with TRBD1. The CDR3 length is 13 residues. Germline lookup yields CDR1 DFQATT and CDR2 SNEGSKA (reference sequence). Unmatched junction bases numbered 9, after V lost 8 bases and J lost 5 bases. DNA for the CDR3: TGCAGTTCTAAGACAGGGGGCCTGGACGAGCAGTACTTC. Translating it yields CSSKTGGLDEQYF.

The table lists this clonotype with a few counts. The chain is built from TRBV27 and TRBJ2-1; D gene unclear. Germline CDR1 MNHEY, CDR2 SMNVEV (reference sequence). With 2 bases removed from V and 8 bases from J, the gap between germline ends came to 19 bases. The CDR3 is 16 amino acids. The CDR3: CASSLNPRTAVHEQFF. The CDR3 DNA sequence: TGTGCCAGCAGTTTAAATCCGCGGACCGCCGTCCATGAGCAGTTCTTC.

There are a few counts of this clonotype. This chain joins TRBV15 and TRBJ2-3; 9 bases match TRBD1. The germline V gene encodes CDR1 LNHNV and CDR2 YYDKDF (reference sequence). The CDR3 loop spans 16 amino acids. Germline trimming cut 3 bases from V and 2 bases from J; bases unmatched to any gene: 6. The CDR3 region is CATSRGTGPNTDTQYF. The CDR3 region has the DNA TGTGCCACCAGCAGGGGGACAGGGCCAAACACAGATACGCAGTATTTT.

This clonotype was seen ten or more times. This chain uses TRBV27 with TRBJ2-2; D gene uncertain. The germline gives CDR1 MNHEY, CDR2 SMNVEV (reference sequence). CDR3 length: 12 residues. V dropped 8 bases and J dropped 4 bases, with 8 bases sitting between them. CDR3 sequence (DNA): TGTGCCAGCGAAGGATCCACCGGGGAGCTGTTTTTT. Protein product: CASEGSTGELFF.